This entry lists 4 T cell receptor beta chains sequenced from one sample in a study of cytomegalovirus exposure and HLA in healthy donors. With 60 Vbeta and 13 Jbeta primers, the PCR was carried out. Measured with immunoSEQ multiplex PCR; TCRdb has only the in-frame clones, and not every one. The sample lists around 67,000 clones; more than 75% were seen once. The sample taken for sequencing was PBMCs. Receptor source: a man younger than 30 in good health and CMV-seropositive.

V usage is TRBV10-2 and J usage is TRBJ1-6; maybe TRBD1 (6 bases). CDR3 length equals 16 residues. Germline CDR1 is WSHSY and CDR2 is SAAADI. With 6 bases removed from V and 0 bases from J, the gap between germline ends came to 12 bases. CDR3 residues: CASRGAGISYNSPLHF. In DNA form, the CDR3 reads TGCGCCAGCAGGGGGGCGGGTATCTCCTATAATTCACCCCTCCACTTT.

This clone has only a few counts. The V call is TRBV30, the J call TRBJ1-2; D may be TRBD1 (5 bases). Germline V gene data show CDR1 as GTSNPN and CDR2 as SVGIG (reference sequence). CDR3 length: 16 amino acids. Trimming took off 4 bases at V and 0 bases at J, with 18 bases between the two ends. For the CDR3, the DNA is TGTGCCTGGACCTCCTTCAGGGACTCAGCTAACTATGGCTACACCTTC. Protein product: CAWTSFRDSANYGYTF.

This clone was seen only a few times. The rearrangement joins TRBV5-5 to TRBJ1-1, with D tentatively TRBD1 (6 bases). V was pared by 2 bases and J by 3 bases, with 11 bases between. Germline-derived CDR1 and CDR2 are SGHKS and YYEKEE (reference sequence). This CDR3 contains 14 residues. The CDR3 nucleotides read TGTGCCAGCAGCTTCACAGGGTTGGACACTGAAGCTTTCTTT. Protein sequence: CASSFTGLDTEAFF.

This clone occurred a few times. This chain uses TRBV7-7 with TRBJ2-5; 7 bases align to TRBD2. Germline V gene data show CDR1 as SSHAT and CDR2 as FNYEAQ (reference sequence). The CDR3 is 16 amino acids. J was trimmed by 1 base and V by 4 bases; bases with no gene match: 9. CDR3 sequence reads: CASSSGVGEGQETQYF. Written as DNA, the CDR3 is TGTGCCAGCAGCTCCGGGGTCGGGGAGGGCCAAGAGACCCAGTACTTC. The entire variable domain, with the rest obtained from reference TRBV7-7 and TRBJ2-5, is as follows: GAGVSQSPRYKVTKRGQDVTLRCDPISSHATLYWYQQALGQGPEFLTYFNYEAQPDKSGLPSDRFSAERPEGSISTLTIQRTEQRDSAMYRCASSSGVGEGQETQYFGPGTRLLVL.